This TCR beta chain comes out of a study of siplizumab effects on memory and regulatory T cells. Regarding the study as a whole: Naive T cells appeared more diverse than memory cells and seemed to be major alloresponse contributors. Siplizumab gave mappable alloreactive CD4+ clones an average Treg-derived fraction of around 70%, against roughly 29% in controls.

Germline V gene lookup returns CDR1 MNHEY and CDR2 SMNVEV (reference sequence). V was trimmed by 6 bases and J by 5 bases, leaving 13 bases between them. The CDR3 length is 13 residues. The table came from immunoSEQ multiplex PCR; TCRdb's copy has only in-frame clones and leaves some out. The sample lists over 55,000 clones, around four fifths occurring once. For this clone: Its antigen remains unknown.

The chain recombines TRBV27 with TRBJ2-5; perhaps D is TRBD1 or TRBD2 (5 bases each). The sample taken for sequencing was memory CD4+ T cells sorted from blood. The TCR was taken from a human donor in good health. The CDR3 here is CASSNPWGETQYF. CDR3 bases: TGTGCCAGCAGCAACCCGTGGGGGGAGACCCAGTACTTC.